The T cell receptor beta chain under discussion was sequenced for a study of a mutant IDH1 vaccine in newly diagnosed glioma. Study in general: Treated patients were approximately 60% male, roughly 40% female, mean age roughly 39 years.

Of note for this clone: Its antigen is as yet unknown.

Assay used: immunoSEQ multiplex PCR; TCRdb lists only in-frame clones, some missing. The data show about 60,000 clones, approximately 84% seen once. Described time point: week 23, last vaccination. Doses consisted of 300 ug of mutant IDH1 20-mer peptide each, paired with topical imiquimod. With 1 base removed from V and 4 bases from J, the gap between germline ends came to 14 bases. Looked up from germline, CDR1 is SEHNR and CDR2 is FQNEAQ (reference sequence). The length of the CDR3 is 16 residues. The TCR was taken from a man between 18 and 35 years old with glioma. The source material was PBMCs, sampled from a glioma patient whose treatment included an IDH1 peptide vaccine. The genes are TRBV7-9 and TRBJ2-1, with D perhaps TRBD2 (7 bases). CDR3 in DNA: TGTGCCAGCAGCTTAGGAGCGGGACAACCTTACAATGAGCAGTTCTTC. It specifies CASSLGAGQPYNEQFF.